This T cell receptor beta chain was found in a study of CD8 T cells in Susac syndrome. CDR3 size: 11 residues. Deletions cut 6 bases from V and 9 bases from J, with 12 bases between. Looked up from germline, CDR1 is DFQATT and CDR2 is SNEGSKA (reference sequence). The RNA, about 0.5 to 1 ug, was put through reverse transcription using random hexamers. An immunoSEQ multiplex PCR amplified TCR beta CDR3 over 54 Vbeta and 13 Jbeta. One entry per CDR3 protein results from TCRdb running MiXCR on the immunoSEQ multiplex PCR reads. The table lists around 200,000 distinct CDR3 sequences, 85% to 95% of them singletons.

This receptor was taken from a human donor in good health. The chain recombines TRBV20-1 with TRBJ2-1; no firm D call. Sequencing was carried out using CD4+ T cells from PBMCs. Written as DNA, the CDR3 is TGCAGTGCGCCCGTATTCAGTGAGCAGTTCTTC. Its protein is CSAPVFSEQFF.